Listed below are T cell receptor beta chains from one sample, sequenced in a study of type 1 and type 2 diabetes patients. Each CDR3 protein is one row after TCRdb ran MiXCR on the multiplex PCR reads. The table shows fewer than 300,000 distinct CDR3 sequences, with roughly 44% occurring only once. Specimen: peripheral blood mononuclear cells (PBMCs). The receptors were sampled from a man younger than 30 with type 2 diabetes. Each CDR3 is given with its conserved first and last residue. Fields, in order: D gene, V gene, clone size, J gene, CDR3 protein, CDR3 DNA. The D gene is left open where the match is weak. Rows may omit the clone size; those that give it use once, few, many or a size class.

d_call: -; v_call: TRBV2; clone_size: few; j_call: TRBJ2-3; cdr3_aa: CASSASPSDTQYF; cdr3_nt: TGTGCCAGCAGTGCTAGCCCATCAGATACGCAGTATTTT
d_call: TRBD1; v_call: TRBV19; clone_size: -; j_call: TRBJ1-2; cdr3_aa: CASSIDREVGYTF; cdr3_nt: TGTGCCAGTAGTATCGACAGGGAGGTTGGCTACACCTTC
d_call: -; v_call: TRBV30; clone_size: -; j_call: TRBJ2-3; cdr3_aa: CAWSVSGRAELLPTTDTQYF; cdr3_nt: TGTGCCTGGAGTGTATCGGGTAGGGCCGAATTACTCCCGACCACAGATACGCAGTATTTT
d_call: -; v_call: TRBV4-3; clone_size: few; j_call: TRBJ2-7; cdr3_aa: CASSQGDGGTYEQYF; cdr3_nt: TGCGCCAGCAGCCAAGGAGACGGGGGTACCTACGAGCAGTACTTC
d_call: -; v_call: TRBV4-1; clone_size: -; j_call: TRBJ2-7; cdr3_aa: CASSQEIRHEQYF; cdr3_nt: TGCGCCAGCAGCCAAGAGATTCGCCACGAGCAGTACTTC
d_call: TRBD2; v_call: TRBV2; clone_size: -; j_call: TRBJ2-2; cdr3_aa: CASSVVHMGLAGTGELFF; cdr3_nt: TGTGCCAGCAGTGTGGTTCATATGGGACTAGCGGGAACCGGGGAGCTGTTTTTT
d_call: -; v_call: TRBV24-1; clone_size: few; j_call: TRBJ2-1; cdr3_aa: CATSDLPGNEQFF; cdr3_nt: TGTGCCACCAGTGATTTGCCAGGGAATGAGCAGTTCTTC
d_call: -; v_call: TRBV30; clone_size: few; j_call: TRBJ2-1; cdr3_aa: CAWKKGGTEQFF; cdr3_nt: TGTGCCTGGAAGAAAGGGGGGACTGAGCAGTTCTTC
d_call: TRBD2; v_call: TRBV7-3; clone_size: -; j_call: TRBJ2-2; cdr3_aa: CASSLNGGTGELFF; cdr3_nt: TGTGCCAGCAGCTTAAACGGGGGGACCGGGGAGCTGTTTTTT
d_call: -; v_call: TRBV7-3; clone_size: few; j_call: TRBJ2-7; cdr3_aa: CASSIGQGNEQYF; cdr3_nt: TGTGCCAGCAGCATTGGGCAGGGCAACGAGCAGTACTTC
d_call: -; v_call: TRBV29-1; clone_size: -; j_call: TRBJ2-7; cdr3_aa: CSVSGRRSYEQYF; cdr3_nt: TGCAGCGTTAGCGGGCGAAGGTCCTACGAGCAGTACTTC
d_call: -; v_call: TRBV12-3/TRBV12-4; clone_size: once; j_call: TRBJ2-2; cdr3_aa: CASSSRVAAGELFF; cdr3_nt: TGTGCCAGCAGTTCCAGGGTGGCAGCCGGGGAGCTGTTTTTT
d_call: -; v_call: TRBV7-2; clone_size: -; j_call: TRBJ1-6; cdr3_aa: CASSSGSRGNSPLHF; cdr3_nt: TGTGCCAGCAGCTCTGGATCCAGAGGAAATTCACCCCTCCACTTT
d_call: -; v_call: TRBV15; clone_size: once; j_call: TRBJ2-6; cdr3_aa: CATSRDASFSGANVLTF; cdr3_nt: TGTGCCACCAGCAGAGATGCTTCATTCTCAGGGGCCAACGTCCTGACTTTC
d_call: TRBD1; v_call: TRBV20-1; clone_size: -; j_call: TRBJ1-2; cdr3_aa: CSATRTGTGRYGYTF; cdr3_nt: TGCAGTGCTACTCGAACCGGGACAGGGAGGTATGGCTACACCTTC
d_call: -; v_call: TRBV7-3; clone_size: -; j_call: TRBJ2-2; cdr3_aa: CASSPYMGDTGELFF; cdr3_nt: TGTGCCAGCAGCCCATATATGGGGGACACCGGGGAGCTGTTTTTT
d_call: -; v_call: TRBV19; clone_size: once; j_call: TRBJ2-2; cdr3_aa: CASIGSRELFF; cdr3_nt: TGTGCCAGTATTGGGTCCCGGGAGCTGTTTTTT
d_call: -; v_call: TRBV15; clone_size: -; j_call: TRBJ2-7; cdr3_aa: CATSRDRGTPGEQYF; cdr3_nt: TGTGCCACCAGCAGAGATCGCGGGACACCGGGCGAGCAGTACTTC
d_call: -; v_call: TRBV20-1; clone_size: -; j_call: TRBJ2-2; cdr3_aa: CSASSVNKNTGELFF; cdr3_nt: TGCAGTGCTAGCTCCGTCAACAAAAACACCGGGGAGCTGTTTTTT
d_call: -; v_call: TRBV3-1; clone_size: -; j_call: TRBJ1-1; cdr3_aa: CASRIGGNTEAFF; cdr3_nt: TGTGCCAGCAGAATTGGGGGAAACACTGAAGCTTTCTTT
d_call: -; v_call: TRBV7-8; clone_size: many; j_call: TRBJ2-5; cdr3_aa: CASSLARYGVQETQYF; cdr3_nt: TGTGCCAGCAGCTTAGCGAGGTACGGGGTCCAAGAGACCCAGTACTTC
d_call: -; v_call: TRBV20-1; clone_size: once; j_call: TRBJ2-3; cdr3_aa: CSARIARVGTDTQYF; cdr3_nt: TGCAGTGCTAGAATAGCGCGGGTCGGCACAGATACGCAGTATTTT
d_call: -; v_call: TRBV19; clone_size: many; j_call: TRBJ1-1; cdr3_aa: CASSRDTEAFF; cdr3_nt: TGTGCCAGTAGTAGAGATACTGAAGCTTTCTTT
d_call: TRBD1; v_call: TRBV4-2; clone_size: -; j_call: TRBJ1-4; cdr3_aa: CASSQTKQGVFEKLFF; cdr3_nt: TGTGCCAGCAGCCAGACGAAGCAGGGGGTCTTTGAAAAACTGTTTTTT
d_call: -; v_call: TRBV10-1; clone_size: -; j_call: TRBJ1-2; cdr3_aa: CARSPDWGGYTF; cdr3_nt: TGCGCCAGATCACCGGACTGGGGTGGCTACACCTTC
d_call: -; v_call: TRBV15; clone_size: -; j_call: TRBJ2-7; cdr3_aa: CATSLGYYEQYF; cdr3_nt: TGTGCCACCAGCCTCGGATATTACGAGCAGTACTTC
d_call: -; v_call: TRBV29-1; clone_size: -; j_call: TRBJ2-3; cdr3_aa: CSVVGRVTDTQYF; cdr3_nt: TGCAGCGTTGTAGGCAGAGTCACAGATACGCAGTATTTT
d_call: -; v_call: TRBV19; clone_size: -; j_call: TRBJ1-1; cdr3_aa: CASTATWRNTEAFF; cdr3_nt: TGTGCCAGTACCGCGACTTGGAGGAACACTGAAGCTTTCTTT
d_call: -; v_call: TRBV28; clone_size: -; j_call: TRBJ1-1; cdr3_aa: CASSSPVGLVTEAFF; cdr3_nt: TGTGCCAGCAGCTCCCCGGTGGGTCTGGTTACTGAAGCTTTCTTT
d_call: -; v_call: TRBV6-1; clone_size: -; j_call: TRBJ1-1; cdr3_aa: CASREILDTEAFF; cdr3_nt: TGTGCCAGCAGGGAAATCTTGGACACTGAAGCTTTCTTT
d_call: -; v_call: TRBV28; clone_size: -; j_call: TRBJ2-1; cdr3_aa: CASSSTGYNEQFF; cdr3_nt: TGTGCCAGCAGTTCAACCGGTTACAATGAGCAGTTCTTC
d_call: TRBD1; v_call: TRBV7-2; clone_size: many; j_call: TRBJ1-2; cdr3_aa: CASTETGPYGYTF; cdr3_nt: TGTGCCAGCACCGAGACAGGGCCCTATGGCTACACCTTC
d_call: -; v_call: TRBV20-1; clone_size: -; j_call: TRBJ2-5; cdr3_aa: CSARDYTGFPQETQYF; cdr3_nt: TGCAGTGCTAGAGACTATACCGGGTTCCCACAAGAGACCCAGTACTTC
d_call: TRBD1; v_call: TRBV10-3; clone_size: many; j_call: TRBJ1-6; cdr3_aa: CAISVQGGDSPLHF; cdr3_nt: TGTGCCATCAGTGTTCAGGGGGGCGATTCACCCCTCCACTTT
d_call: TRBD1; v_call: TRBV11-2; clone_size: -; j_call: TRBJ2-7; cdr3_aa: CASSLAGTGTSEQYF; cdr3_nt: TGTGCCAGCAGCTTAGCAGGGACAGGTACATCCGAGCAGTACTTC
d_call: TRBD1; v_call: TRBV29-1; clone_size: -; j_call: TRBJ2-5; cdr3_aa: CSVAGQGGQETQYF; cdr3_nt: TGCAGCGTGGCGGGACAGGGGGGCCAAGAGACCCAGTACTTC
d_call: -; v_call: TRBV5-4; clone_size: -; j_call: TRBJ1-1; cdr3_aa: CASSLEPATEAFF; cdr3_nt: TGTGCCAGCAGCTTGGAGCCAGCCACTGAAGCTTTCTTT
d_call: -; v_call: TRBV30; clone_size: few; j_call: TRBJ2-7; cdr3_aa: CASPGTGSYEQYF; cdr3_nt: TGTGCCTCACCCGGGACGGGCTCCTACGAGCAGTACTTC
d_call: -; v_call: TRBV29-1; clone_size: few; j_call: TRBJ2-7; cdr3_aa: CSIGSGYEQYF; cdr3_nt: TGCAGCATAGGTAGCGGCTACGAGCAGTACTTC
d_call: -; v_call: TRBV20-1; clone_size: few; j_call: TRBJ2-5; cdr3_aa: CSARGAGETQYF; cdr3_nt: TGCAGTGCTAGGGGGGCGGGGGAGACCCAGTACTTC
d_call: TRBD1; v_call: TRBV28; clone_size: -; j_call: TRBJ1-2; cdr3_aa: CASSTNRGIDGYTF; cdr3_nt: TGTGCCAGCAGTACGAACAGGGGGATTGATGGCTACACCTTC
d_call: -; v_call: TRBV7-2; clone_size: -; j_call: TRBJ1-2; cdr3_aa: CASSSPPQGDYGYTF; cdr3_nt: TGTGCCAGCAGCTCTCCTCCTCAGGGAGACTATGGCTACACCTTC
d_call: -; v_call: TRBV29-1; clone_size: few; j_call: TRBJ2-2; cdr3_aa: CSVEDGELFF; cdr3_nt: TGCAGCGTTGAAGACGGGGAGCTGTTTTTT
d_call: -; v_call: TRBV11-3; clone_size: few; j_call: TRBJ2-7; cdr3_aa: CASSVRQPTYEQYF; cdr3_nt: TGTGCCAGCAGCGTGAGACAGCCTACCTACGAGCAGTACTTC